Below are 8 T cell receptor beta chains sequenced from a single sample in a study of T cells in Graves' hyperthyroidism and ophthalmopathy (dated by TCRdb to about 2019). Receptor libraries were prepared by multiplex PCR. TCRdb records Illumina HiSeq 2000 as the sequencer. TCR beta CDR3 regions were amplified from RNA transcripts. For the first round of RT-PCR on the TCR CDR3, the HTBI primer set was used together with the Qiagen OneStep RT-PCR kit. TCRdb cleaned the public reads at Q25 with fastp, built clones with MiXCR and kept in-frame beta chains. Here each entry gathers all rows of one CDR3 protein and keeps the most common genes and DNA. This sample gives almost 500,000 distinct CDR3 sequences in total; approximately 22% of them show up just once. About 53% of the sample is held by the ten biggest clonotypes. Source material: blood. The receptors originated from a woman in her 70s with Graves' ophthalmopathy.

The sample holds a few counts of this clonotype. CDR3 sequence (DNA): TGTGCCAGCAGCTTAGGCACGGGACGGAACTATGGCTACACCTTC. It specifies CASSLGTGRNYGYTF. The rearrangement uses TRBV11-2 and TRBJ1-2, with D maybe TRBD1 (5 bases). V was pared by 1 base and J by 2 bases, with 11 bases between. The CDR3 extends over 15 amino acids. Germline loops: CDR1 SGHAT, CDR2 FQNNGV. The entire variable domain, with the rest obtained from reference TRBV11-2 and TRBJ1-2, is as follows: EAGVAQSPRYKIIEKRQSVAFWCNPISGHATLYWYQQILGQGPKLLIQFQNNGVVDDSQLPKDRFSAERLKGVDSTLKIQPAKLEDSAVYLCASSLGTGRNYGYTFGSGTRLTVV.

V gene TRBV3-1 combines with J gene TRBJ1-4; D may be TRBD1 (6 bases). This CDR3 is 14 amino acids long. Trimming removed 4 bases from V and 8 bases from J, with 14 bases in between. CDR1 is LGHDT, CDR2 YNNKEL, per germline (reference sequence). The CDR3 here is CASSLGTSYEKLFF. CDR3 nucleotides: TGTGCCAGCAGCCTCGGGACATCTTACGAAAAACTGTTTTTT.

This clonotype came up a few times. This CDR3 is CSASSSGETQYF. As DNA, the CDR3 is TGCAGTGCTAGCTCCAGCGGAGAGACCCAGTACTTC. This sequence joins TRBV20-1 and TRBJ2-5; maybe TRBD2 (5 bases). Germline values: CDR1 DFQATT, CDR2 SNEGSKA (reference sequence). The CDR3 contains 12 residues. Trimming removed 3 bases at V and 4 bases at J, with 9 bases between.

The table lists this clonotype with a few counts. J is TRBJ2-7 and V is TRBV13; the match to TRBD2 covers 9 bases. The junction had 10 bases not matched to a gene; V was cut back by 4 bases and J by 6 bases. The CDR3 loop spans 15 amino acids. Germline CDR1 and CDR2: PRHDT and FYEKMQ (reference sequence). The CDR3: CASSSRTSVVSEQYF. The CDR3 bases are TGTGCCAGCAGCTCCCGGACTAGCGTGGTAAGCGAGCAGTACTTC. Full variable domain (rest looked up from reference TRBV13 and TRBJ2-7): AAGVIQSPRHLIKEKRETATLKCYPIPRHDTVYWYQQGPGQDPQFLISFYEKMQSDKGSIPDRFSAQQFSDYHSELNMSSLELGDSALYFCASSSRTSVVSEQYFGPGTRLTVT.

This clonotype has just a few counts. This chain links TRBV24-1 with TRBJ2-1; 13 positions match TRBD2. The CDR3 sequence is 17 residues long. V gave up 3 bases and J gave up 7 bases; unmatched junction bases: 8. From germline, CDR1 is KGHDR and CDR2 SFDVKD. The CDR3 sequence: CATSDGVGLAGINEQFF. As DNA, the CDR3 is TGTGCCACCAGTGATGGAGTGGGACTAGCGGGAATAAATGAGCAGTTCTTC.

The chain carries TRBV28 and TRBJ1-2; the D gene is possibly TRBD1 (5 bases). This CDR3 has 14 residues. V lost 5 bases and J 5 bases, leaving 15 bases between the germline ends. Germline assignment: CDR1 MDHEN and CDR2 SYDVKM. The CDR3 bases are TGTGCCAGCAGTACGGGGGGGGGAATTTATGGCTACACCTTC. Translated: CASSTGGGIYGYTF.

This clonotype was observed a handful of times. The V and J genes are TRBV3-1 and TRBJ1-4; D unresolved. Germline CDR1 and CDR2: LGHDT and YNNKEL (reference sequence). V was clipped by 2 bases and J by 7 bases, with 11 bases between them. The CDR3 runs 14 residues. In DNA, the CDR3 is TGTGCCAGCAGCCAAATGGGCCAAAGTGAAAAACTGTTTTTT. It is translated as CASSQMGQSEKLFF.

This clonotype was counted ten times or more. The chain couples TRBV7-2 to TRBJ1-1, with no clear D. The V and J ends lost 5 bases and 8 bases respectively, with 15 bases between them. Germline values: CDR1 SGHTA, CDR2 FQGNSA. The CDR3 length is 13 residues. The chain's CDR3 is CASSALGPGEAFF. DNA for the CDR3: TGTGCCAGCAGCGCCCTTGGGCCCGGCGAAGCTTTCTTT. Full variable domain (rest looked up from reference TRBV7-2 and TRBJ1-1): GAGVSQSPSNKVTEKGKDVELRCDPISGHTALYWYRQSLGQGLEFLIYFQGNSAPDKSGLPSDRFSAERTGGSVSTLTIQRTQQEDSAVYLCASSALGPGEAFFGQGTRLTVV.